This T cell receptor (beta chain) was retrieved from a study of blood T cell repertoires in COVID-19 (dated by TCRdb to 2019 to 2021). Some background on the complete study: The collaborator samples originated in the United States, Italy and Spain and spanned the acute and convalescent phases of COVID-19. The material from the prospective study consisted of cDNA or gDNA derived from T cells, B-cell-depleted T cells, or PBMCs. Where available, HLA class I and class II types were taken from metadata supplied by the sample provider and were not determined by assay-based typing. A freely available public database, intended as a resource for researchers studying the immune response to SARS-CoV-2, is where the repertoires were released. A de-identified subject ID, COVID-19 status, age in years and sex were almost always included in the sample metadata. The dataset comprised deeply sampled blood TCRbeta repertoires from subjects exposed to, actively infected with, or recovered from COVID-19. Samples came from the ongoing ImmuneRACE study (first 160 participants) plus 1,254 subjects from 6 global collaborators.

Details on this clone: The antigen this receptor binds is unknown. No per-base quality is available; no much larger clone lies one base away.

Participants in the prospective study were aged roughly 18 to 100 years, lived in more than 20 United States geographic areas, and enrolled through a virtual design. In the prospective study, cohorts were assigned on the basis of participant-reported clinical history obtained from a screening survey and a study questionnaire. Recovered participants in ImmuneRACE Cohort 3 were defined as having two consecutive negative NP/OP PCR tests, clearance from a healthcare professional, or resolution of symptoms. In the prospective study, whole blood, serum and a nasopharyngeal or oropharyngeal swab were collected from each participant by mobile phlebotomists. Over a roughly 2-month period, participants in the prospective study had the option of providing additional blood draws and questionnaires. Blood samples from the prospective study were shipped frozen or at room temperature prior to DNA extraction.

TCRbeta CDR3 regions were amplified from genomic DNA by means of the immunoSEQ Assay, a bias-controlled multiplex PCR. On the authors' methods: The number of nucleated cells in each sample was estimated from the amplification of reference gene primers within the assay. To quantify the absolute abundance of each unique TCRbeta CDR3 rearrangement, sequence reads were collapsed and filtered. For each sample, productive Simpson clonality was calculated as the square root of Simpson's diversity index over productive rearrangements. In its TCRdb copy, this immuneACCESS table keeps in-frame sequences only and misses some clones. Where compared with another copy, unresolved V genes explain less than half of these, and the others have no known cause. From that table come the V and J calls and clone size; the DNA was used to work out D and trimming. This sample lists about 180,000 clones; roughly 83% were detected once. In total, the top ten clones hold around 9% of the sample.

The germline V and J ends show losses of 1 base and 9 bases respectively, and no gene match explains 8 bases of the junction. Including the terminal cysteine and phenylalanine, the CDR3 comprises 16 residues. Only the CDR3 DNA is retained, 48 bases long and in frame from the first base. The germline V gene yields MNHEY for CDR1 and SVGAGI for CDR2. The investigation overall reported the following: The amount of clinical and demographic metadata varied by source and participant and was provided uncurated.

This TCR derives from a woman aged 30 to 39 who had recovered from COVID-19. The sample consisted of PBMCs or T cells enriched from blood (not recorded which). Recombination connected TRBV6-5 to TRBJ2-1; TRBD2 fits 11 bases in the junction. Read as DNA, the sequence is TGTGCCAGCAGTTACTGGAATAGCGGGAGGGGTGGTGAGCAGTTCTTC. It translates to CASSYWNSGRGGEQFF.